This passage covers 22 T cell receptor beta chains from one sample sequenced in a study of Ad26.COV2.S vaccination and SARS-CoV-2 variants. Treatment specified: around 19 received Ad26.COV2.S at low or high dose, single or two shots; 5 received placebo; per-sample allocation not given. Material that was analyzed had been drawn on day 63 after the first vaccine or placebo injection. The table came from immunoSEQ multiplex PCR; TCRdb's copy has only in-frame clones and leaves some out. The data contain hundreds of thousands of clones, 80% to 90% of them singletons. The sequencing here drew on peripheral blood, taken in a trial of Ad26.COV2.S vaccine versus placebo. Receptor source: a person between 18 and 59 years old who received the Ad26.COV2.S COVID-19 vaccine or a placebo.

This chain joins TRBV10-3 and TRBJ1-1; 9 bases agree with TRBD1. The CDR3 contains 16 residues. Germline CDR1 and CDR2: ENHRY and SYGVKD. After removal of 4 bases from V and 4 bases from J, the junction contained 10 bases not matched to a gene. The CDR3, as DNA: TGTGCCATCAGTGCCGGGACAGGGAGGTTAGGCACTGAAGCTTTCTTT. Encoded protein: CAISAGTGRLGTEAFF.

Details on this clone: Other nucleotide sequences from this sample produce the same CDR3. The chain uses TRBV3-1 (or the pseudogene TRBV3-2) and TRBJ2-7, with no clear D. The CDR3 covers 11 residues. With 1 base removed from V and 5 bases from J, the gap between germline ends came to 3 bases. Germline V gene lookup returns CDR1 LGHDT and CDR2 YNNKEL (reference sequence). CDR3 bases: TGTGCCAGCAGCCAAGTTCACGAGCAGTACTTC. It codes for CASSQVHEQYF.

The gene calls are TRBV24-1 and TRBJ2-2; the match to TRBD1 covers 7 bases. With V trimmed by 5 bases and J by 1 base, 6 bases remained unmatched. The CDR3 has 16 amino acids. Germline V lookup: CDR1 KGHDR, CDR2 SFDVKD. The CDR3 loop reads CATSGATGLNTGELFF. DNA of the CDR3: TGTGCCACCAGTGGTGCGACAGGGTTGAACACCGGGGAGCTGTTTTTT.

This clone has just one count. The chain employs TRBV7-3 and TRBJ2-2; D gene ambiguous. The V gene's germline CDR1 is SGHTA and CDR2 FQGTGA. The CDR3 has 15 residues. V gave up 2 bases and J gave up 0 bases, with 7 bases separating them. The CDR3 protein is CASSLHGPNTGELFF. As DNA, the CDR3 is TGTGCCAGCAGCTTACACGGACCGAACACCGGGGAGCTGTTTTTT.

V gene TRBV12-3 or TRBV12-4 combines with J gene TRBJ1-2; no definite D call. This CDR3 contains 13 residues. The V gene lost 8 bases and the J gene lost 5 bases, with 15 bases spanning the gap. CDR3 in amino acids: CASLGDTEYGYTF. The CDR3 coding sequence is TGTGCCAGCCTCGGTGACACCGAATATGGCTACACCTTC.

The chain combines TRBV6-5 with TRBJ2-7; D remains unclear. Trimming pared 2 bases from V and 6 bases from J, leaving 11 bases between. The CDR3 is 13 amino acids. The germline V gene has CDR1 MNHEY and CDR2 SVGAGI. The CDR3 is CASSYGPTPEQYF. Here the CDR3 DNA reads TGTGCCAGCAGTTACGGGCCTACTCCCGAGCAGTACTTC.

This clone was seen just once. The chain is built from TRBV4-3 and TRBJ1-5, with D possibly TRBD1 on 5 matching bases. The CDR3 sequence is 16 residues long. Germline assignment: CDR1 LGHNA and CDR2 YSLEER. V was pared by 0 bases and J by 0 bases, with 9 bases between. The CDR3 DNA is TGCGCCAGCAGCCAAGATTGGAGGGGTAGCAATCAGCCCCAGCATTTT. As protein: CASSQDWRGSNQPQHF.

The chain carries TRBV7-8 and TRBJ2-3, with D possibly being TRBD2 (6 bases). The CDR3 length is 14 residues. In germline, CDR1 is SGHVS, CDR2 FQNEAQ. V shed 5 bases and J shed 2 bases, with 11 bases lying between them. The CDR3 protein is CASSAGTVTDTQYF. Written as DNA, the CDR3 is TGTGCCAGCAGCGCTGGGACTGTCACAGATACGCAGTATTTT.

The V call is TRBV7-2, the J call TRBJ2-1; 9 bases line up with TRBD2. With V trimmed by 3 bases and J by 4 bases, 4 bases remained unmatched. Germline CDR1 and CDR2: SGHTA and FQGNSA. The CDR3 consists of 15 residues. Here the CDR3 reads CASSLRGGSYNEQFF. In DNA form, the CDR3 reads TGTGCCAGCAGCTTGCGGGGGGGGTCGTACAATGAGCAGTTCTTC.

The V and J genes are TRBV7-9 and TRBJ1-4, with D tentatively TRBD1 (6 bases). V was shortened by 6 bases and J by 4 bases, with 15 bases between the two germline ends. The CDR3 totals 15 residues. Looked up from germline, CDR1 is SEHNR and CDR2 is FQNEAQ (reference sequence). As DNA, the CDR3 is TGTGCCAGCAGTATAAGGACAGCCCTTAATGAAAAACTGTTTTTT. Protein product: CASSIRTALNEKLFF.

The V gene is TRBV7-9, the J gene TRBJ2-7; D is unresolved. Germline loops: CDR1 SEHNR, CDR2 FQNEAQ (reference sequence). CDR3 length equals 13 residues. Trimming cost V 3 bases and J 2 bases, with 8 bases left between them. This CDR3 reads CASSFRTAYEQYF. The DNA for the CDR3 is TGTGCCAGCAGCTTCCGTACCGCCTACGAGCAGTACTTC. Full variable domain (rest looked up from reference TRBV7-9 and TRBJ2-7): DTGVSQNPRHKITKRGQNVTFRCDPISEHNRLYWYRQTLGQGPEFLTYFQNEAQLEKSRLLSDRFSAERPKGSFSTLEIQRTEQGDSAMYLCASSFRTAYEQYFGPGTRLTVT.

This clone was recorded once. J is TRBJ1-6 and V is TRBV7-3; 8 bases match TRBD1. Trimming cost V 5 bases and J 10 bases; bases outside gene matches: 4. CDR1 is SGHTA and CDR2 is FQGTGA in the germline V gene. CDR3 size: 13 residues. This CDR3 is CASSEDRDSPLHF. Here the CDR3 DNA reads TGTGCCAGCAGCGAGGACAGGGACTCACCCCTCCACTTT.

This clone showed up just a few times. The chain couples TRBV14 to TRBJ1-6; 7 positions agree with TRBD1. The ends lost 2 bases at V and 3 bases at J; junction bases unmatched: 1. CDR3 size: 15 residues. CDR1 is SGHDN and CDR2 is FVKESK in the germline V gene. CDR3 sequence (DNA): TGTGCCAGCAGCCAATCAGGGGGCTATAATTCACCCCTCCACTTT. This codes for CASSQSGGYNSPLHF.

This chain uses TRBV5-3 with TRBJ2-1; D assignment may be TRBD1 or TRBD2 (5 bases each). TRBV5-3 is annotated as an ORF whose role is uncertain. V gave up 2 bases and J gave up 0 bases, with 15 bases separating them. This CDR3 is 17 amino acids long. The DNA for the CDR3 is TGTGCCAGAAGCTTAGTGGGGGTCCCGGGCTCCTACAATGAGCAGTTCTTC. Translating it yields CARSLVGVPGSYNEQFF.

CDR3 amino acids: CAFQPGQLNTEAFF. The DNA for the CDR3 is TGTGCCTTCCAACCCGGTCAGTTGAACACTGAAGCTTTCTTT. The chain recombines TRBV30 with TRBJ1-1; D remains ambiguous. CDR3 length: 14 residues. CDR1 and CDR2 from the germline V gene are GTSNPN and SVGIG (reference sequence). The V end was cut by 7 bases, the J end by 0 bases, with 15 bases between.

This sequence joins TRBV11-3 and TRBJ2-7, with TRBD1 identical over 8 bases. V lost 5 bases to trimming and J lost 1 base; unmatched junction nucleotides: 4. Per the germline V gene, CDR1 is SGHNT and CDR2 is YENEEA. The CDR3 extends over 14 amino acids. CDR3 nucleotide sequence: TGTGCCAGCAGCAAAGACAGGGGTTCCTACGAGCAGTACTTC. It specifies CASSKDRGSYEQYF. Based on the CDR3 plus reference TRBV11-3 and TRBJ2-7, the full variable domain is EAGVVQSPRYKIIEKKQPVAFWCNPISGHNTLYWYLQNLGQGPELLIRYENEEAVDDSQLPKDRFSAERLKGVDSTLKIQPAELGDSAVYLCASSKDRGSYEQYFGPGTRLTVT.

The CDR3 protein is CASSAPADSNGYTF. In DNA form, the CDR3 reads TGTGCCAGCAGCGCACCGGCCGACAGTAATGGCTACACCTTC. This chain connects TRBV6-5 to TRBJ1-2, with D maybe TRBD1 (5 bases). Trimming removed 6 bases at V and 6 bases at J, with 17 bases between. CDR3 length: 14 residues. Germline V gene lookup returns CDR1 MNHEY and CDR2 SVGAGI.

The J gene is TRBJ2-1, the V gene TRBV11-2; 11 bases agree with TRBD2. V was pared by 6 bases and J by 4 bases, with 14 bases of the junction left unmatched. This CDR3 contains 18 residues. Germline V CDR1 and CDR2: SGHAT, FQNNGV. CDR3 nucleotides: TGTGCCAGCAGATGGGGGCGACTAGCGGGGCGGAGTTACAATGAGCAGTTCTTC. Translated, it gives CASRWGRLAGRSYNEQFF.

V is TRBV7-3 and J is TRBJ2-5, with D perhaps given as TRBD1 or TRBD2 (6 bases each). Germline assignment: CDR1 SGHTA and CDR2 FQGTGA. CDR3 length: 13 residues. Trimming removed 4 bases from V and 7 bases from J, with 13 bases in between. The CDR3 DNA reads as TGTGCCAGCAGCTATCCGGGGGCAGGGACCCAGTACTTC. It specifies CASSYPGAGTQYF.

The gene calls are TRBV6-5 and TRBJ1-2; TRBD1 agrees at 7 bases. From germline, CDR1 is MNHEY and CDR2 SVGAGI. The CDR3 length is 15 residues. V lost 6 bases and J lost 1; bases outside the gene matches: 8. This chain's CDR3 is CASRPSGGGNYGYTF. In DNA, the CDR3 is TGTGCCAGCAGGCCCTCAGGGGGGGGTAACTATGGCTACACCTTC.

The chain uses TRBV6-2 or TRBV6-3 and TRBJ2-1, with a possible D match to TRBD1 (5 bases). Trimming took off 2 bases at V and 3 bases at J, with 11 bases between the two ends. The CDR3 runs 15 residues. The germline gives CDR1 MNHEY, CDR2 SVGEGT. The CDR3 reads CASSYRQGLYNEQFF. CDR3 DNA sequence: TGTGCCAGCAGTTACAGGCAGGGTCTCTACAATGAGCAGTTCTTC.

This chain links TRBV28 with TRBJ2-7, with TRBD1 identical over 11 bases. The CDR3 is 17 residues long. Germline V gene lookup returns CDR1 MDHEN and CDR2 SYDVKM. The J segment lost 4 bases and the V segment lost 10 bases, leaving 18 bases of the junction unmatched. As DNA, the CDR3 is TGTGCCACCAATGGACAGGGGGCTCAATACAGGGATTACGAGCAGTACTTC. Encoded protein: CATNGQGAQYRDYEQYF.